These T cell receptor beta chains were read from a single sample in a study of identifying expanded T cells in peripheral blood. Method: immunoSEQ multiplex PCR; TCRdb's copy keeps in-frame clones and lacks some. The sample shows about 110,000 clones, around nine tenths of them seen only once. Sequencing was carried out using blood. The receptors here all came from a person aged 18 to 70 in good health. Both conserved end residues are part of each CDR3. A D gene is named only where the DNA matches it firmly. A clone size is listed for some rows: how often the clone was seen (once, few, many), or a class if it is expanded.

clone size	D gene	J gene	CDR3 length	V gene	CDR3 DNA	CDR3 protein
-	TRBD1	TRBJ2-4	14	TRBV5-4	TGTGCCAGCAGCTTGGGGCCAGGGGGTAACATTCAGTACTTC	CASSLGPGGNIQYF
-	-	TRBJ1-2	13	TRBV6-5	TGTGCCAGCAGTTACATGCAAGGAGATGGCTACACCTTC	CASSYMQGDGYTF
-	-	TRBJ2-5	14	TRBV6-5	TGTGCCAGCAGTCCGTGGGGCATTGAGGAGACCCAGTACTTC	CASSPWGIEETQYF
-	-	TRBJ2-7	12	TRBV7-2	TGTGCCAGCAGCTTAGAGTGGGGCGAGCAGTACTTC	CASSLEWGEQYF
-	-	TRBJ2-7	11	TRBV19	TGTGCCAACCTGGGGCTCCATGAGGAGTACTTC	CANLGLHEEYF
-	-	TRBJ1-1	12	TRBV5-5	TGTGCCAGCAGCTCCTCGGAGGTTGAAGCTTTCTTT	CASSSSEVEAFF
once	-	TRBJ1-4	15	TRBV7-9	TGTGCCAGCAGCTTCGGGGCAACAACTAATGAAAAACTGTTTTTT	CASSFGATTNEKLFF
-	TRBD1	TRBJ1-4	16	TRBV4-1	TGCGCCAGCAGCCAAGGGTCGCCAGGGGGATATGAAAAACTGTTTTTT	CASSQGSPGGYEKLFF
-	TRBD1	TRBJ2-5	14	TRBV5-1	TGCGCCAGCAGCTCCGGGACAGGGAAAGAGACCCAGTACTTC	CASSSGTGKETQYF
-	-	TRBJ1-1	15	TRBV7-9	TGTGCCAGCAGCTTAGCGCCGACACTAAACACTGAAGCTTTCTTT	CASSLAPTLNTEAFF
once	TRBD2	TRBJ2-2	14	TRBV19	TGTGCCTGCCGGGGGGTGGTCGGGTTCGGGGAGCTGTTTTTT	CACRGVVGFGELFF
-	-	TRBJ1-1	15	TRBV15	TGTGCCACCAGCAGAGATGTGGGCTGGGACACTGAAGCTTTCTTT	CATSRDVGWDTEAFF
-	-	TRBJ1-2	14	TRBV6-5	TGTGCCAGCAGACCCACGACAGCCAACTATGGCTACACCTTC	CASRPTTANYGYTF
once	TRBD2	TRBJ2-2	17	TRBV4-3	TGCGCCAGCAGCCGAGCTAGCGGGGGGGCCGAAACCGGGGAGCTGTTTTTT	CASSRASGGAETGELFF
-	-	TRBJ1-3	17	TRBV2	TGTGCCAGCAGTGATAATACAGTGCGCTTCTCTGGAAACACCATATATTTT	CASSDNTVRFSGNTIYF
-	-	TRBJ2-2	12	TRBV6-1	TGTGCCAGCGGCCGCGGCACCGGGGAGCTGTTTTTT	CASGRGTGELFF
once	-	TRBJ1-2	14	TRBV7-6	TGTGCCAGCAGCTTAGAGACGGAACGGGGTGGCTACACCTTC	CASSLETERGGYTF
-	-	TRBJ1-6	17	TRBV27	TGTGCCAGCAGCCATGACCGGGGGGCAACCTATAATTCACCCCTCCACTTT	CASSHDRGATYNSPLHF
-	-	TRBJ2-2	15	TRBV9	TGTGCCAGCAGCCACGGGGTTGACCTCACCGGGGAGCTGTTTTTT	CASSHGVDLTGELFF
-	-	TRBJ2-3	16	TRBV7-9	TGTGCCAGCAGCTCCTCGGGGAACCTAGGCACAGATACGCAGTATTTT	CASSSSGNLGTDTQYF
-	-	TRBJ1-4	14	TRBV19	TGTGCCAGTAGTATTCTGTCCGGGAATGAAAAACTGTTTTTT	CASSILSGNEKLFF
-	TRBD1	TRBJ1-3	19	TRBV9	TGTGCCAGCAGCTCACGGGAGGGGACAGGCACCCGAGCTGGAAACACCATATATTTT	CASSSREGTGTRAGNTIYF
-	-	TRBJ2-1	15	TRBV19	TGTGCCAGTAGTATAGGGGAGGCCTCCTACAATGAGCAGTTCTTC	CASSIGEASYNEQFF
once	TRBD1	TRBJ1-2	17	TRBV5-1	TGCGCCAGCAGCCATGGACAGGGAGCGCGGTGGGACTATGGCTACACCTTC	CASSHGQGARWDYGYTF
-	-	TRBJ2-2	13	TRBV15	TGTGCCATTGCCGGGCCTCAAACCGGGGAGCTGTTTTTT	CAIAGPQTGELFF